This T cell receptor (beta chain) was recovered during a study of blood T cell repertoires in COVID-19. At the level of the study: Acute and convalescent COVID-19 specimens originated in the United States, Italy and Spain. PBMCs, B-cell-depleted T cells, or T cells provided the cDNA or gDNA that made up the material.

As processed by the authors: Amplification of reference gene primers provided the estimated nucleated cell counts. The assay was immunoSEQ multiplex PCR, and TCRdb's table has in-frame clones only and misses some. V and J calls plus clone size are reproduced from that table; the DNA served to infer D and trimming. The repertoire has approximately 260,000 clones, over 75% of them found once; the top ten carry 2% to 2.5%. The CDR3 has 15 amino acids. The J segment lost 7 bases and the V segment lost 4 bases, leaving 9 bases of the junction unmatched. CDR1 is SGDLS and CDR2 is YYNGEE in the germline V gene.

The clonotype originates from a woman in her thirties or forties who had recovered from COVID-19. Sequencing was performed on peripheral blood. This chain uses TRBV9 with TRBJ2-2; 8 bases map to TRBD1. The CDR3 reads CASSRGQGAFGELFF. CDR3 nucleotides: TGTGCCAGCAGCCGTGGGCAGGGGGCGTTCGGGGAGCTGTTTTTT.